This T cell receptor beta chain was profiled in a study of cytomegalovirus exposure and HLA in healthy donors. The study's findings and limits: TCR beta sequences reportedly predicted most subjects' HLA-A and HLA-B alleles accurately. Per a later analysis, HLA-associated TCR beta chains showed more clonal expansion than other, equally common TCR beta chains. Later genetic work tied a missense DCLRE1C variant to beta-chain V and J trimming. Reported performance of the classifier showed diagnosis of cytomegalovirus status with high specificity and sensitivity.

Use of 60 Vbeta and 13 Jbeta primers characterized the PCR. Repertoires were generated with immunoSEQ multiplex PCR, while TCRdb's copy carries only in-frame clones and drops some. This table has 110,000 to 150,000 clones, about 74% appearing once. There are a few counts of this clone. The antigen is undetermined. V shed 5 bases and J 0 bases; nucleotides not matched to a gene: 5. This CDR3 spans 15 amino acids. Germline CDR1 and CDR2: SGHVS and FQNEAQ. The sequenced sample consisted of PBMCs. The source of this sequence is a woman aged 35 to 49 in good health and CMV-seronegative. This chain uses TRBV7-8 with TRBJ2-7; 9 bases align to TRBD1. The CDR3 coding sequence is TGTGCCAGCAGCCCCCGACAGGGGGGCTCCTACGAGCAGTACTTC. This encodes CASSPRQGGSYEQYF. Variable domain in full (rest from reference TRBV7-8 and TRBJ2-7): GAGVSQSPRYKVAKRGQDVALRCDPISGHVSLFWYQQALGQGPEFLTYFQNEAQLDKSGLPSDRFFAERPEGSVSTLKIQRTQQEDSAVYLCASSPRQGGSYEQYFGPGTRLTVT.